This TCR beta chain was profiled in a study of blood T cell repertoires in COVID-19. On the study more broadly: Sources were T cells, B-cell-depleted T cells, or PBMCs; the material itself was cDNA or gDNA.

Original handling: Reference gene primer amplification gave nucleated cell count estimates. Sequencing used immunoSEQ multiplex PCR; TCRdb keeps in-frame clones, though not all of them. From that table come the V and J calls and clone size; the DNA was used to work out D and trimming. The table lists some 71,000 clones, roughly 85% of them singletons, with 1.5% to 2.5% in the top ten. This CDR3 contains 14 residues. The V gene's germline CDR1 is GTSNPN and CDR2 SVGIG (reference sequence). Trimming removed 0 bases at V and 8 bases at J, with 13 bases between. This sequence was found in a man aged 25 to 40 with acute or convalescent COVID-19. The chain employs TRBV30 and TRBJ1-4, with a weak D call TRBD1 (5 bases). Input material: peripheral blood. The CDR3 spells CAWSVRDSREKLFF. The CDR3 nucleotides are TGTGCCTGGAGTGTACGGGACTCACGGGAAAAACTGTTTTTT.